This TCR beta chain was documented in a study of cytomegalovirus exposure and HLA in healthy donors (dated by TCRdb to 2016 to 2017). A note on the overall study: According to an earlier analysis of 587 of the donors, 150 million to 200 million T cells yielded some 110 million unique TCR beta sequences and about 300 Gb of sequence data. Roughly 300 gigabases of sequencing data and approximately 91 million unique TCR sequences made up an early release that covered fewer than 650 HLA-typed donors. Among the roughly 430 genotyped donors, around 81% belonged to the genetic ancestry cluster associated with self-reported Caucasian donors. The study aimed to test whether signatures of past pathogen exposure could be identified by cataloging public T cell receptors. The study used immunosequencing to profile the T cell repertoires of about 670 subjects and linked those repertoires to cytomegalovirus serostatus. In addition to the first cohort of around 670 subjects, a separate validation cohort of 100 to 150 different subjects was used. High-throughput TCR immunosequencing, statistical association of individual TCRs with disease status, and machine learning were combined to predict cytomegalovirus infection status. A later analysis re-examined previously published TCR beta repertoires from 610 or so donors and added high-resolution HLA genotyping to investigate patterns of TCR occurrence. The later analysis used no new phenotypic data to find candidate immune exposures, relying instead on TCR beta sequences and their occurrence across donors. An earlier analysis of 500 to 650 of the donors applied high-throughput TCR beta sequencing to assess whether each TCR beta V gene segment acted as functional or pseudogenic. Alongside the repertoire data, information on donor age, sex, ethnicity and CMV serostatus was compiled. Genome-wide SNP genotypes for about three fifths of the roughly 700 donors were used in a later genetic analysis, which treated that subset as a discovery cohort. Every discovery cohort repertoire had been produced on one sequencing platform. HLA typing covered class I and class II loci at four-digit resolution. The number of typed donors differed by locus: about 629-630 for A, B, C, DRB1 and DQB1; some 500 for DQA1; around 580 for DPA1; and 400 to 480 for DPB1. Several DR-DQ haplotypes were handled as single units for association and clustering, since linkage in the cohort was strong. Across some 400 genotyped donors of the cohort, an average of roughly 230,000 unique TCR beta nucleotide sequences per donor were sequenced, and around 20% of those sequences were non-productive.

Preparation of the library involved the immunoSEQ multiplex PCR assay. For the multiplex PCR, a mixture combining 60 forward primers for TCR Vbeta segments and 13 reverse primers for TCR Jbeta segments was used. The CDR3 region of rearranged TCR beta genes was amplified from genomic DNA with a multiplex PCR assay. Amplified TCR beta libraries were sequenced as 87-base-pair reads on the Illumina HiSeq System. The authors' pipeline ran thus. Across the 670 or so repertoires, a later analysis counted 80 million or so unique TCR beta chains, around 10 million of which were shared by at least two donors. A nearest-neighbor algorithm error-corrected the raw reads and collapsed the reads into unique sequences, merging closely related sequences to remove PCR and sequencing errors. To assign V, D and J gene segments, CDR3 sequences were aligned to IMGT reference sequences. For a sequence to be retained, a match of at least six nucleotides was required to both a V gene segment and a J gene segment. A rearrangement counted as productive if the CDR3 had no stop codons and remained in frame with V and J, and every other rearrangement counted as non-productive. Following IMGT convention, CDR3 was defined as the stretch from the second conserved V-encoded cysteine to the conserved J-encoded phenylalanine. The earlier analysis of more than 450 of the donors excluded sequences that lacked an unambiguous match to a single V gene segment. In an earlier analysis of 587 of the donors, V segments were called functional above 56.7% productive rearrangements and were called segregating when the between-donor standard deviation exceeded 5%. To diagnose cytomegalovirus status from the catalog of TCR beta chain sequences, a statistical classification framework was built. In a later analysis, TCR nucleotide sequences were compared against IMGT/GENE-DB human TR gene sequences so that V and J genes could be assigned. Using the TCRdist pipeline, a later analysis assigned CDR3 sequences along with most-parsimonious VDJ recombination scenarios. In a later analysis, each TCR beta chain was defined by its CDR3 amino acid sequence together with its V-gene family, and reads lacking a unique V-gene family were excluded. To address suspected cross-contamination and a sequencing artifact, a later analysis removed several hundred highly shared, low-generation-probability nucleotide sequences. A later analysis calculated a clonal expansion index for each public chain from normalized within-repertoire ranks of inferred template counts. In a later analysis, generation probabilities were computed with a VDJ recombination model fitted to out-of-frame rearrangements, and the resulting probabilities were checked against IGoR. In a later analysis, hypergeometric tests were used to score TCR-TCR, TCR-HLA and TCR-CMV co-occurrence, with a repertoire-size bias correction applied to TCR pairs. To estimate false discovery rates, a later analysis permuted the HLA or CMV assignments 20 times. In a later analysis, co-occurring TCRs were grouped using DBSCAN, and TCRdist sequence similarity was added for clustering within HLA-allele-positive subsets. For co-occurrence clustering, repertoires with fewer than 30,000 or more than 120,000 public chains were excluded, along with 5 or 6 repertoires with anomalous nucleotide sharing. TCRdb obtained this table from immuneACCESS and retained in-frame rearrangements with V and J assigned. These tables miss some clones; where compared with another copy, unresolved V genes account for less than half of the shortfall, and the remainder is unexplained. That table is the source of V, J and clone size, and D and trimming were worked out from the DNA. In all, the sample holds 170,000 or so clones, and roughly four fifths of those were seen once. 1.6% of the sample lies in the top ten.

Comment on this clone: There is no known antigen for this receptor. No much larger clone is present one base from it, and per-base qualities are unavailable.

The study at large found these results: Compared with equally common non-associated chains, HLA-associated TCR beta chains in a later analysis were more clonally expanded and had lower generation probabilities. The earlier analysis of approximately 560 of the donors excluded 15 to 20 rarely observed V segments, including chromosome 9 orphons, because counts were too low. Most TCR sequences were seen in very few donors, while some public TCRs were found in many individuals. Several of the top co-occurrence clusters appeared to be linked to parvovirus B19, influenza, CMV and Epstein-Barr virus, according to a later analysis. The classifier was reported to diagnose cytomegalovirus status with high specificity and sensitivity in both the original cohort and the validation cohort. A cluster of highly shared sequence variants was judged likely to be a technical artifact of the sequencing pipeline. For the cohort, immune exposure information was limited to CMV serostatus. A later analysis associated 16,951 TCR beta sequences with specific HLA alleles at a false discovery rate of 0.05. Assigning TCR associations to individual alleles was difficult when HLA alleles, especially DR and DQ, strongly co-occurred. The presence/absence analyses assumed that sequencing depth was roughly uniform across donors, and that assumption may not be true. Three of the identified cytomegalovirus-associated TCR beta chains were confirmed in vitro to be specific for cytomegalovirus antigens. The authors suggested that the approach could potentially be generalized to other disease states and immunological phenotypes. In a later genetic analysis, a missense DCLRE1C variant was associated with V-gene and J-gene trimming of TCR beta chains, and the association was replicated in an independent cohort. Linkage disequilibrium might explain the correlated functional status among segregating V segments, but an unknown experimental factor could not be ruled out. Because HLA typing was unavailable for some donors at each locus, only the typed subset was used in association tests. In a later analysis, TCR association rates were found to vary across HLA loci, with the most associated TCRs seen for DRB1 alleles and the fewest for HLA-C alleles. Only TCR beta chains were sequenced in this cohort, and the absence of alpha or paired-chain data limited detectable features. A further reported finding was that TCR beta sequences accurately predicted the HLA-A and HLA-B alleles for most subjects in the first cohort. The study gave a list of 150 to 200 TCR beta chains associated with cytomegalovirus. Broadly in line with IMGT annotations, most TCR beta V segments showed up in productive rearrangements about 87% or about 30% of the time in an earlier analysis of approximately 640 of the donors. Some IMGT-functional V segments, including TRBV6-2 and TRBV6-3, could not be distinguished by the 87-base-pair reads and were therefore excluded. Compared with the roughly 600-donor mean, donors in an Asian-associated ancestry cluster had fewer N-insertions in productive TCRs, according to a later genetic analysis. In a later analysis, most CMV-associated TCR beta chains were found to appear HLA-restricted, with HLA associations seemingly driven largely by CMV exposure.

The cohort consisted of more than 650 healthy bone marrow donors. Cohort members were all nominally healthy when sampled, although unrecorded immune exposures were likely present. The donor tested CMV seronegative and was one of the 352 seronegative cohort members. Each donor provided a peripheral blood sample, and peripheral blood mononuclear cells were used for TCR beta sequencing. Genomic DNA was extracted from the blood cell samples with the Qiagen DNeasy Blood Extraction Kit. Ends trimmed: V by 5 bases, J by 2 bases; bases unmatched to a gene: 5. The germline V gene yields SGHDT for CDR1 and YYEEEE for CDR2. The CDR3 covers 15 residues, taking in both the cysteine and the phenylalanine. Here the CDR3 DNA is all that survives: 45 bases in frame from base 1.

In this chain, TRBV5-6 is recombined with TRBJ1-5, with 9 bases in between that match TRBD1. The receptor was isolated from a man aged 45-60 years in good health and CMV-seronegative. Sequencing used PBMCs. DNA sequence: TGTGCCAGCAGGTCACAGGGGGCTGGCAATCAGCCCCAGCATTTT. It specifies CASRSQGAGNQPQHF.